The text below deals with one TCR beta chain. What it binds is unknown. This entry is derived from a study of radiotherapy plus CTLA-4 blockade in lung cancer. Alongside CTLA-4 blockade with ipilimumab, patients with chemo-refractory metastatic non-small-cell lung cancer received focal radiation. Here immunoSEQ multiplex PCR was the method, and the copy in TCRdb shows in-frame clones only, minus some. The sample includes some 110,000 clones, about four fifths of them seen just once. The study's findings and limits: Early blood T cell clone dynamics, with interferon-beta, were reported to best predict response.

Trimming removed 1 base at V and 9 bases at J, with 15 bases between. Germline-derived CDR1 and CDR2 are MDHEN and SYDVKM. The CDR3 extends over 14 amino acids. This receptor was obtained from a human donor with non-small cell lung cancer who had a partial response to radiotherapy plus ipilimumab. The V call is TRBV28, the J call TRBJ1-1; unclear D gene. Sequences were derived from peripheral blood, sampled from a patient treated with radiotherapy plus ipilimumab. The CDR3 sequence is CASSLSPGREKAFF. CDR3 DNA sequence: TGTGCCAGCAGTTTATCCCCGGGTAGGGAGAAAGCTTTCTTT.